This T cell receptor (beta chain) was retrieved from a study of blood T cell repertoires in COVID-19. Trimming removed 1 base from V and 6 bases from J, with 6 bases in between. CDR3 size: 13 residues. Germline loops: CDR1 SNHLY, CDR2 FYNNEI. The repertoire was sequenced with immunoSEQ multiplex PCR; TCRdb's copy has only in-frame clones and lacks some. This sample carries hundreds of thousands of clones, more than 75% of them seen once, and the ten largest clones take less than 4%. Sample: PBMCs or T cells enriched from blood (not recorded which). The chain employs TRBV2 and TRBJ2-2; no clear D gene. The clonotype originates from a woman in her thirties or forties with acute COVID-19. The CDR3 nucleotides read TGTGCCAGCAGTGAAGTAACAGCCGGGGAGCTGTTTTTT. It encodes CASSEVTAGELFF.